The next 11 T cell receptor beta chains were all read from a single sample in a study of CD8+ T cells in alopecia areata. Extracted RNA was reverse transcribed, and the resulting cDNA served as sequencing template. Generated by immunoSEQ multiplex PCR, the TCRdb table keeps only in-frame clones and is missing some. This table holds about 110,000 clones, less than 90% found once. Specified treatment: oral pan-JAK inhibitor, 5-10 mg twice daily. The sequences come from CD8+ T cells sorted from blood, collected at week 24, from a patient treated with tofacitinib. The receptors stem from a human donor with alopecia areata.

This clone showed up just once. This chain connects TRBV2 to TRBJ1-2, with D perhaps TRBD1 (6 bases). The CDR3 is made up of 13 amino acids. The germline V and J ends were trimmed by 3 bases and 3 bases, with 8 bases remaining between them. CDR1 is SNHLY and CDR2 is FYNNEI in the germline V gene. The CDR3 DNA is TGTGCCAGCAGTGATGAGGGGGACTATGGCTACACCTTC. As protein: CASSDEGDYGYTF.

The rearrangement links TRBV5-4 to TRBJ2-3; D assignment may be TRBD1 or TRBD2 (5 bases each). The germline V and J ends were trimmed by 4 bases and 4 bases, with 16 bases remaining between them. CDR3 length: 15 amino acids. From germline, CDR1 is SGHNT and CDR2 YYREEE (reference sequence). CDR3 amino acids: CASSLSREAADTQYF. DNA of the CDR3: TGTGCCAGCAGCCTCTCCAGGGAAGCGGCAGATACGCAGTATTTT.

This clone has only one observation. The rearrangement uses TRBV10-1 and TRBJ2-7; either TRBD1 or TRBD2 may fit D (5 bases each). Germline CDR1 WNHNN, CDR2 SYGVQD (reference sequence). Trimming shortened V by 5 bases and J by 5 bases, and 16 bases separated the two germline ends. This CDR3 has 14 residues. CDR3 in amino acids: CASSWDRTLDEQYF. The CDR3 DNA reads TGCGCCAGCAGTTGGGACCGAACCTTGGACGAGCAGTACTTC.

As regards this clone: The germline gene is not matched at one end of the junction; a read error may be the cause. CDR3 DNA: TGCAGCGTTGAAATAGCGGGGGGTCTGGTCTTC. Translating it yields CSVEIAGGLVF. This chain connects TRBV29-1 to TRBJ2-1; TRBD2 agrees at 10 bases. Germline-derived CDR1 and CDR2 are SQVTM and ANQGSEA. This CDR3 contains 11 residues.

The chain couples TRBV27 to TRBJ1-2, with 7 bases lining up with TRBD1. CDR1 MNHEY and CDR2 SMNVEV come from the germline V gene (reference sequence). CDR3 size: 16 residues. Trimming cost V 6 bases and J 4 bases; bases outside gene matches: 14. The CDR3 bases are TGTGCCAGCAGACCCGGGACAGTCGTTTTAGGCTATGGCTACACCTTC. Translating gives CASRPGTVVLGYGYTF.

The chain links TRBV4-3 to TRBJ2-7; 9 bases align to TRBD1. J lost 4 bases, V lost 4 bases, and 5 bases had no gene match. CDR1 is LGHNA, CDR2 YSLEER, per germline. CDR3 length: 14 residues. CDR3 in amino acids: CASSPGTGRYEQYF. The CDR3 DNA reads TGCGCCAGCAGCCCCGGGACAGGGCGATACGAGCAGTACTTC.

This sequence joins TRBV29-1 and TRBJ2-2, with D tentatively TRBD1 (6 bases). The V gene's germline CDR1 is SQVTM and CDR2 ANQGSEA. V lost 8 bases and J lost 4, with 14 bases in between. The CDR3 sequence is 13 residues long. CDR3 protein: CSFRGQFTGELFF. CDR3 sequence (DNA): TGCAGCTTCCGAGGACAGTTCACCGGGGAGCTGTTTTTT.

The chain is built from TRBV29-1 and TRBJ1-1; D call uncertain. CDR1 SQVTM and CDR2 ANQGSEA come from the germline V gene. CDR3 length: 11 amino acids. V gave up 7 bases and J gave up 4 bases, with 10 bases separating them. CDR3: CSALGGTEAFF. As DNA, the CDR3 is TGCAGCGCGTTGGGAGGCACTGAAGCTTTCTTT.

The rearrangement joins TRBV7-9 to TRBJ2-7, with D perhaps TRBD1 (6 bases). The CDR3 is 14 amino acids. The germline V and J ends were trimmed by 4 bases and 7 bases, with 17 bases remaining between them. Germline V gene lookup returns CDR1 SEHNR and CDR2 FQNEAQ (reference sequence). The CDR3 DNA sequence: TGTGCCAGCAGCTCTGGACAAGGGGGTGGAGAGCAGTACTTC. Translation gives CASSSGQGGGEQYF.

The chain combines TRBV6-6 with TRBJ2-5, with a weak D call TRBD2 (6 bases). The V and J ends lost 6 bases and 9 bases respectively, with 17 bases between them. The CDR3 covers 13 residues. The germline V gene encodes CDR1 MNHNY and CDR2 SVGAGI (reference sequence). CDR3 residues: CASRSGPGGAQYF. CDR3 sequence (DNA): TGTGCCAGCAGATCCGGACCTGGAGGGGCCCAGTACTTC.

The chain is built from TRBV4-1 and TRBJ1-1; TRBD1 might be the D (5 bases). CDR3 length: 15 residues. Germline values: CDR1 MGHRA, CDR2 YSYEKL. Trimming removed 0 bases at V and 5 bases at J, with 13 bases between. CDR3 amino acids: CASSQDWVGRTEAFF. In DNA, the CDR3 is TGCGCCAGCAGCCAAGATTGGGTGGGGCGGACTGAAGCTTTCTTT.